These T cell receptor beta chains were read from a single sample in a study of blood T cell repertoires in COVID-19. TCRdb's copy holds only in-frame clones and misses some; the assay was immunoSEQ multiplex PCR. The table has about 220,000 clones, about 80% seen once. The specimen was PBMCs or T cells enriched from blood (not recorded which). The receptors come from a man aged 35 to 55 who had recovered from COVID-19. Each CDR3 is given with its conserved first and last residue.

>TRBV4-1
CASSQVWGAGRNTIYF
>TRBV7-8
CASTLDRGRHNEQFF
>TRBV28
CASRQPNQPQHF
>TRBV30
CAWTTTNEKLFF
>TRBV1
CTSSQVVGRAEDTQYF
>TRBV9
CASSVSSGGLAKNIQYF
>TRBV18
CASLDRGVNEQYF
>TRBV7-2
CASSLRGRANYGYTF
>TRBV6-1
CASSETDWNYGYTF
>TRBV19
CASGLIGNTIYF
>TRBV2
CASSDAQVSGYTF
>TRBV2
CASRELAERYNEQFF
>TRBV9
CASSVGGRHTDTQYF
>TRBV19
CASSSRVYEKLFF
>TRBV4-2
CASSQDSIRGDTEAFF
>TRBV30
CAWSDPSGTGFEKLFF
>TRBV3-1/TRBV3-2
CASSQGSSTGELFF
>TRBV2
CASGRTPYGYTF
>TRBV27
CASSFSGNYGYTF
>TRBV3-1/TRBV3-2
CASSQQGAVRNTEAFF
>TRBV28
CASSLIQRLAGDNEQFF
>TRBV24-1
CATSDLRASGEPNEQFF
>TRBV30
CAWSVLSAGNSPLHF
>TRBV5-6
CASSVRTVGNTIYF
>TRBV6-5
CASSGTGVSGNTIYF